The clone carrying this T cell receptor beta chain was picked up many times. Its antigen is undetermined. Every molecule of TCR cDNA had its own unique molecular identifier. MiXCR was run by TCRdb on the 5' RACE reads, yielding one entry per CDR3 protein. The sample has tens of thousands of distinct CDR3 sequences, approximately 12% seen once. The data derive from a study of spatial heterogeneity in lung cancer. Looking at the study overall: Across the raw uncorrected reads, a unique TCR and UMI combination was observed, on average, more than ten times. Study conclusions and caveats: Among blood samples, ubiquitous expanded tumor TCRs appeared more at resection than at follow-up.

The germline V gene encodes CDR1 SGHVS and CDR2 FNYEAQ. With V trimmed by 5 bases and J by 6 bases, 19 bases remained unmatched. The CDR3 extends over 18 amino acids. This sample's time point: sample taken at primary tumor resection. Unsorted tumor, nontumor lung tissue or cryopreserved PBMC supplied the whole RNA. The donor group consisted of over 60 patients who had untreated, early-stage non-small cell lung cancer. This sequence joins TRBV7-6 and TRBJ2-5, with 9 positions matching TRBD2. This TCR was sampled from a male donor with early-stage non-small cell lung cancer. Sequenced material: PBMCs, taken at surgery. The CDR3 nucleotides are TGTGCCAGCAGCCCCGAAGCGGGGGGCCCTCGACTTGGACAGACCCAGTACTTC. Its translation is CASSPEAGGPRLGQTQYF.